This T cell receptor (beta chain) was identified during a study of blood T cell repertoires in COVID-19. For the study at large: COVID-19 samples collected from the United States, Italy and Spain covered acute and convalescent phases.

Between the trimmed V and J ends, which lost 3 bases and 9 bases, there was a span of 9 bases. The CDR3 is made up of 12 amino acids. Germline assignment: CDR1 LNHDA and CDR2 SQIVND (reference sequence). Libraries were prepared by immunoSEQ multiplex PCR; TCRdb keeps only in-frame clonotypes and omits some of them. Of a few hundred thousand clones in the sample, 70% to 90% were seen once. V and J are TRBV19 and TRBJ2-1; no firm D call. Sequencing was done on a sample of peripheral blood. This sequence was found in a man in his 60s with acute or convalescent COVID-19. CDR3 sequence (DNA): TGTGCCAGTAGTATGGGTCGAGGTGAGCAGTTCTTC. Protein product: CASSMGRGEQFF. Drawing the rest from reference TRBV19 and TRBJ2-1, the complete variable domain is DGGITQSPKYLFRKEGQNVTLSCEQNLNHDAMYWYRQDPGQGLRLIYYSQIVNDFQKGDIAEGYSVSREKKESFPLTVTSAQKNPTAFYLCASSMGRGEQFFGPGTRLTVL.